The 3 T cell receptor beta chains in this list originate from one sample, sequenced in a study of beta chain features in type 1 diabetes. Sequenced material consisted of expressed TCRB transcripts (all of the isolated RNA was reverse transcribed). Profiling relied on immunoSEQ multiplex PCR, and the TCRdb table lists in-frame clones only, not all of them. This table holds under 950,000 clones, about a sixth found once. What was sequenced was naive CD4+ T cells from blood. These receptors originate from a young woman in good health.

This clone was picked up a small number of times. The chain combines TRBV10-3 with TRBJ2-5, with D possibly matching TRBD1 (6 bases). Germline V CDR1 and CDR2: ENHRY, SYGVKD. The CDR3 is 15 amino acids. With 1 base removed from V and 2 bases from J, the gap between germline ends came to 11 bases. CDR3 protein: CAISEWQGIQETQYF. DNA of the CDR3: TGTGCCATCAGTGAGTGGCAGGGGATTCAAGAGACCCAGTACTTC.

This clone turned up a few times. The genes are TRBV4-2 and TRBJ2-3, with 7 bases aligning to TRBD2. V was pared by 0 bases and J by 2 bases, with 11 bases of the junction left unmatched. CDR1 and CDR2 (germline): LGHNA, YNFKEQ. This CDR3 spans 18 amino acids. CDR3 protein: CASSQDRGWEGPTDTQYF. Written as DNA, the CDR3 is TGTGCCAGCAGCCAAGATCGGGGGTGGGAGGGCCCCACAGATACGCAGTATTTT.

The CDR3 sequence: CSVERDRGIETQYF. For the CDR3, the DNA is TGCAGCGTTGAAAGGGACAGGGGGATAGAGACCCAGTACTTC. This chain joins TRBV29-1 and TRBJ2-5; 11 bases fit TRBD1. Germline loops: CDR1 SQVTM, CDR2 ANQGSEA. J gave up 4 bases and V 2 bases, and 3 bases lay outside the gene matches. This CDR3 is 14 amino acids long.